This T cell receptor (beta chain) is from a study of cytomegalovirus exposure and HLA in healthy donors. Overall study: A later analysis reported the 120 validation repertoires used the same platform as the approximately 700 first-cohort repertoires.

Clones were read by immunoSEQ multiplex PCR, and TCRdb kept only the in-frame ones, dropping some. The data contain under 200,000 clones, roughly 90% of them singletons. This clone was counted between two and nine times. The sequenced sample was PBMCs. This receptor was identified in a woman under 30 in good health and CMV-seronegative.

CDR3 sequence reads: CASSIGGRNQPQHF. DNA for the CDR3: TGTGCCAGTAGTATAGGAGGCCGGAATCAGCCCCAGCATTTT. The J gene is TRBJ1-5, the V gene TRBV19, with D unresolved. CDR3 length: 14 amino acids. Trimming cost V 1 base and J 4 bases, with 8 bases left between them. The germline V gene has CDR1 LNHDA and CDR2 SQIVND (reference sequence).